Sequencing of this T cell receptor (beta chain) was carried out in a study of early T cells in non-severe SARS-CoV-2 infection. About the research overall: RNA in bulk from unsorted whole blood was sequenced, and chains were unpaired.

The table lists this clonotype with many counts. Its antigen is as yet unknown. Study outcomes and limitations: Comparison of clonotypes with VDJdb favored anti-spike CD8 responses while missing private and CD4 specificities.

Per the germline V gene, CDR1 is SGHTA and CDR2 is FQGTGA. Unmatched junction bases numbered 10, after V lost 2 bases and J lost 4 bases. This CDR3 comprises 16 residues. Individual cDNA molecules received unique molecular identifiers. One entry per CDR3 protein, called by TCRdb with MiXCR from the 5' RACE reads. The sample lists about 94,000 distinct CDR3 sequences; less than 15% were seen once. The genes are TRBV7-3 and TRBJ2-5, with 7 nucleotides matching TRBD2. What was sequenced was whole blood. This clonotype was sampled from an adult who was a healthcare worker with PCR-confirmed SARS-CoV-2 infection or an uninfected control (not recorded which). CDR3 nucleotides: TGTGCCAGCAGCTTAGGCGGGGGAATTGCCCTAGAGACCCAGTACTTC. It translates to CASSLGGGIALETQYF.